Listed below are T cell receptor beta chains from one sample, sequenced in a study of T cells after yellow fever vaccination. Via MiXCR, TCRdb re-called the 5' RACE reads, giving one row per CDR3 protein. The sample carries 300,000 to 400,000 distinct CDR3 sequences, about 7.8% recorded once. The sample was PBMCs, taken roughly 47 days after the first yellow fever vaccination. The receptors were gathered from a man aged 18 to 29 who received the YFV17D yellow fever vaccine. The CDR3 runs from the conserved cysteine through the conserved F or W. The order of the fields is CDR3 protein, CDR3 DNA, D gene, clone size, V gene, J gene. D genes are given only for firm matches. The listing skips clone size in some rows; elsewhere it reads once, few, many or a size class.

CDR3 protein: CSAQRIQGNTEAFF; CDR3 DNA: TGCAGTGCTCAACGAATACAGGGGAACACTGAAGCTTTCTTT; D gene: NA; clone size: few; V gene: TRBV20-1; J gene: TRBJ1-1
CDR3 protein: CASSEARGWFEKLFF; CDR3 DNA: TGTGCCAGCAGTGAAGCTAGAGGGTGGTTTGAAAAACTGTTTTTT; D gene: NA; clone size: many; V gene: TRBV6-1; J gene: TRBJ1-4
CDR3 protein: CAGEWGSYNEQFF; CDR3 DNA: TGTGCCGGGGAGTGGGGGTCCTACAATGAGCAGTTCTTC; D gene: NA; clone size: few; V gene: TRBV30; J gene: TRBJ2-1
CDR3 protein: CSVAGAADVMGYGYTF; CDR3 DNA: TGCAGTGTTGCAGGGGCAGCGGACGTTATGGGTTATGGCTACACCTTC; D gene: NA; clone size: many; V gene: TRBV20-1; J gene: TRBJ1-2
CDR3 protein: CASSPNGQGGEAFF; CDR3 DNA: TGCGCCAGCAGCCCGAACGGACAGGGGGGTGAAGCTTTCTTT; D gene: TRBD1; clone size: few; V gene: TRBV5-1; J gene: TRBJ1-1
CDR3 protein: CASSVPSETQYF; CDR3 DNA: TGCGCCAGCAGCGTCCCCTCAGAGACCCAGTACTTC; D gene: NA; clone size: NA; V gene: TRBV5-1; J gene: TRBJ2-5
CDR3 protein: CASSYSGGADEQYF; CDR3 DNA: TGTGCCAGCAGTTACTCGGGGGGGGCGGATGAGCAGTACTTC; D gene: NA; clone size: few; V gene: TRBV6-5; J gene: TRBJ2-7
CDR3 protein: CASSPIETQYF; CDR3 DNA: TGTGCCAGCAGTCCAATAGAGACCCAGTACTTC; D gene: NA; clone size: NA; V gene: TRBV7-9; J gene: TRBJ2-5
CDR3 protein: CASSHPNTFFREAFF; CDR3 DNA: TGCGCCAGCAGCCACCCGAACACCTTTTTTAGGGAAGCTTTCTTT; D gene: NA; clone size: few; V gene: TRBV4-1; J gene: TRBJ1-1
CDR3 protein: CASSQDGFQEAFF; CDR3 DNA: TGCGCCAGCAGCCAAGACGGGTTTCAGGAAGCTTTCTTT; D gene: NA; clone size: few; V gene: TRBV4-1; J gene: TRBJ1-1
CDR3 protein: CARGRGREGNSPLHF; CDR3 DNA: TGTGCCAGAGGGAGGGGGCGAGAGGGTAATTCACCCCTCCACTTT; D gene: TRBD1; clone size: few; V gene: TRBV2; J gene: TRBJ1-6
CDR3 protein: CCPRQRATGTDTQYF; CDR3 DNA: TGCTGCCCCCGTCAGCGGGCGACCGGCACAGATACGCAGTATTTT; D gene: NA; clone size: NA; V gene: TRBV20-1; J gene: TRBJ2-3
CDR3 protein: CASSQGGRDWDEQFF; CDR3 DNA: TGCGCCAGCAGCCAGGGCGGGCGGGACTGGGATGAGCAGTTCTTC; D gene: NA; clone size: few; V gene: TRBV4-3; J gene: TRBJ2-1
CDR3 protein: CASDEAGTMNTEAFF; CDR3 DNA: TGTGCCAGCGACGAGGCAGGGACCATGAACACTGAAGCTTTCTTT; D gene: NA; clone size: NA; V gene: TRBV27; J gene: TRBJ1-1
CDR3 protein: CASRDTLRGGELFF; CDR3 DNA: TGTGCCAGCCGGGACACTCTCAGGGGCGGGGAGCTGTTTTTT; D gene: NA; clone size: many; V gene: TRBV7-6; J gene: TRBJ2-2
CDR3 protein: CASSYSITVNTEAFF; CDR3 DNA: TGTGCCAGCAGTTACTCGATTACAGTTAACACTGAAGCTTTCTTT; D gene: NA; clone size: NA; V gene: TRBV6-5; J gene: TRBJ1-1
CDR3 protein: CASSFRGLRGNTIYF; CDR3 DNA: TGTGCCAGCAGTTTTCGGGGTTTACGCGGAAACACCATATATTTT; D gene: NA; clone size: few; V gene: TRBV12-3/TRBV12-4; J gene: TRBJ1-3